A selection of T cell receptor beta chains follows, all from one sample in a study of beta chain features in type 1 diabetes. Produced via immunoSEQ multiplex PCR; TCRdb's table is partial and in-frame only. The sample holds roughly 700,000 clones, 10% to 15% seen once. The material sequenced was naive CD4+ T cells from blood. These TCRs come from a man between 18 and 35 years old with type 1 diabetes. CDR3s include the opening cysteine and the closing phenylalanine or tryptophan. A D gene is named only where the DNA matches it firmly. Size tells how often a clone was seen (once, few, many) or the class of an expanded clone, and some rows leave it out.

TGTGCCTGGAGTGTTGGGCATAGAGAGACCCAGTACTTC CAWSVGHRETQYF TRBJ2-5 - - TRBV30
TGCGCCAGCAGCTTGGGTTCGGGCCCCTATAGCAATCAGCCCCAGCATTTT CASSLGSGPYSNQPQHF TRBJ1-5 - few TRBV5-1
TGCAGCGTTGATCAGCAGAACACTGAAGCTTTCTTT CSVDQQNTEAFF TRBJ1-1 - - TRBV29-1
TGTGCCAGCAGTGGCGGGGGGCCCAACAATGAGCAGTTCTTC CASSGGGPNNEQFF TRBJ2-1 TRBD2 - TRBV4-2
TGTGCCAGCAGCTTAGAGACAGGAGGGATGGGAACTGAAGCTTTCTTT CASSLETGGMGTEAFF TRBJ1-1 - - TRBV7-8
TGTGCCAGCAGCCTCAGGGCAGTGGGCTACAATGAGCAGTTCTTC CASSLRAVGYNEQFF TRBJ2-1 - - TRBV5-4
TGCAGCGTACTCCCGGGACAGGCATACGAGCAGTACTTC CSVLPGQAYEQYF TRBJ2-7 TRBD1 few TRBV29-1
TGTGCCAGCAGCCAAGATCCGGGTGTCGCTTTCTTT CASSQDPGVAFF TRBJ1-1 - few TRBV4-2
TGCGCCAGCAGCAGGGGGCGGGATGAGCAGTTCTTC CASSRGRDEQFF TRBJ2-1 TRBD1 - TRBV5-1
TGTGCCAGCAGTGGTTCGGAAAAACTGTTTTTT CASSGSEKLFF TRBJ1-4 - - TRBV25-1
TGTGCCAGCAGTGGTGTGCAGGGGGCCTACAATGAGCAGTTCTTC CASSGVQGAYNEQFF TRBJ2-1 TRBD1 - TRBV25-1
TGTGCCAGCTCACCTGCTTCTACTCCGACATCTGAAGCTTTCTTT CASSPASTPTSEAFF TRBJ1-1 - - TRBV18
TGTGCCAGCAGCTTATCGGGGGCGGGAGAGACCCAGTACTTC CASSLSGAGETQYF TRBJ2-5 - - TRBV11-3
TGTGCCAGCAGCTTTTATTCCGGCGGGGGAACAGATACGCAGTATTTT CASSFYSGGGTDTQYF TRBJ2-3 TRBD2 - TRBV7-9
TGTGCCAGCTCACGGGGACAGGTCCTCAATGAAAAACTGTTTTTT CASSRGQVLNEKLFF TRBJ1-4 TRBD1 - TRBV18
TGTGCCTGGAGTGACCCAACAGTTGAAGCTTTCTTT CAWSDPTVEAFF TRBJ1-1 - few TRBV30
TGTGCTAGTGGTTTGGTACGAGATACGCAGTATTTT CASGLVRDTQYF TRBJ2-3 - - TRBV12-5
TGTGCCTGTAACATGGGGGGGACCGACCCTAACTATGGCTACACCTTC CACNMGGTDPNYGYTF TRBJ1-2 - few TRBV30
TGTGCCATCAGTGAGGGACAGGGGCTCTACGAGCAGTACTTC CAISEGQGLYEQYF TRBJ2-7 TRBD1 few TRBV10-3
TGTGCCTGGAGCGGGGGACCCAATAGCAATCAGCCCCAGCATTTT CAWSGGPNSNQPQHF TRBJ1-5 - - TRBV30
TGTGCCAGCAGTCCGGGACAGGGGCCGATCAATGAGCAGTTCTTC CASSPGQGPINEQFF TRBJ2-1 TRBD1 few TRBV6-4
TGTGCCAGCAGCTTCAACCCGGTTGCAACTAATGAAAAACTGTTTTTT CASSFNPVATNEKLFF TRBJ1-4 - - TRBV7-9
TGTGCCGCGAGCGGGGGCACTGAAGCTTTCTTT CAASGGTEAFF TRBJ1-1 - - TRBV2
TGTGCCAGTAGCACACAGGGACAGTCGACTGAAGCTTTCTTT CASSTQGQSTEAFF TRBJ1-1 TRBD1 - TRBV19
TGTGCCACCAGCAGAGGATCCTCCGGCCCCGAAGCCAAAAACATTCAGTACTTC CATSRGSSGPEAKNIQYF TRBJ2-4 - - TRBV15
TGCGCCAGCAGCTATGAAGGCTCTGGAAACACCATATATTTT CASSYEGSGNTIYF TRBJ1-3 - - TRBV5-1
TGTGCCGCAACGGGCTACACCTTC CAATGYTF TRBJ1-2 - - TRBV7-9
TGTGCTAGCAGTCGGGACATTGCAGATACGCAGTATTTT CASSRDIADTQYF TRBJ2-3 - few TRBV7-7
TGTGCCAGCAGCTCTAGCGGGGGGTACACCGGGGAGCTGTTTTTT CASSSSGGYTGELFF TRBJ2-2 TRBD2 few TRBV7-2
TGTGCCAGCAGTGGACAGGGCCGGACTGAAGCTTTCTTT CASSGQGRTEAFF TRBJ1-1 TRBD1 few TRBV6-1
TGTGCCTGGAGTCCTGGGGGGGGCGCCCTGTACGAGCAGTACTTC CAWSPGGGALYEQYF TRBJ2-7 - few TRBV30
TGCAGCGTTGGTCCCGATTGGTGGCGGGAGCAGTACTTC CSVGPDWWREQYF TRBJ2-7 - - TRBV29-1
TGTGCCAGCATGACTAGCCTCACAGATACGCAGTATTTT CASMTSLTDTQYF TRBJ2-3 TRBD2 - TRBV6-5
TGTGCCAGCAGTGAGGGGGCCGGGGAGCTGTTTTTT CASSEGAGELFF TRBJ2-2 - - TRBV27
TGTGCCAGCAGTCTACCGGGCCAGGGAACGTATTCACCCCTCCACTTT CASSLPGQGTYSPLHF TRBJ1-6 - - TRBV28
TGTGCCAGCAGTCCGGGCCTCTATAGCAATCAGCCCCAGCATTTT CASSPGLYSNQPQHF TRBJ1-5 - - TRBV6-5
TGTGCCAGCAGCCCCGGACCGAATAGCAATCAGCCCCAGCATTTT CASSPGPNSNQPQHF TRBJ1-5 - few TRBV7-6
TGTGCCAGCAGCGCATCCGGGGAGCTGTTTTTT CASSASGELFF TRBJ2-2 - - TRBV5-6
TGTGCCAGCAGTGGCCTCGGGCCGACAGATACGCAGTATTTT CASSGLGPTDTQYF TRBJ2-3 - - TRBV2
TGTGCCAGCAGTGAGGGCAGGGGGCTCTATTCACCCCTCCACTTT CASSEGRGLYSPLHF TRBJ1-6 TRBD1 - TRBV7-8
TGCGCCAGCAGCACCCTAGCGGGGGCCCCCACAGATACGCAGTATTTT CASSTLAGAPTDTQYF TRBJ2-3 TRBD2 few TRBV5-1
TGCGCCAGCAGCTTAGAGGACCTCGCGGACTACGAGCAGTACTTC CASSLEDLADYEQYF TRBJ2-7 - - TRBV5-1
TGTGCCAGCAGCCCCGGAGTTGGCGGTGGATACAATGAGCAGTTCTTC CASSPGVGGGYNEQFF TRBJ2-1 - - TRBV28
TGTGCCAGCAGCTTCACAGGGGGCTCCTACGAGCAGTACTTC CASSFTGGSYEQYF TRBJ2-7 TRBD1 few TRBV7-9
TGTGCCAGTGCCGGGACTAGCGGCCGCACAGATACGCAGTATTTT CASAGTSGRTDTQYF TRBJ2-3 TRBD2 - TRBV19
TGTGCCAGCAGCTTAGAGTACGAGCAGTACTTC CASSLEYEQYF TRBJ2-7 - - TRBV11-2
TGTGCCAGCAGCTACGCGGGGAGCAATCAGCCCCAGCATTTT CASSYAGSNQPQHF TRBJ1-5 - few TRBV6-5
TGTGCTAGCAGCTCGGGACAGGGGTCAGATACGCAGTATTTT CASSSGQGSDTQYF TRBJ2-3 TRBD1 - TRBV7-7
TGTGCCGGCAGTCAGGGGAGCAATCAGCCCCAGCATTTT CAGSQGSNQPQHF TRBJ1-5 - once TRBV19
TGTGCCAGCAGTTCCGGGACAGACAATGAGCAGTTCTTC CASSSGTDNEQFF TRBJ2-1 TRBD1 few TRBV6-5
TGTGCCAGCAGTGTTCGACAGTCTGGGGCCAACGTCCTGACTTTC CASSVRQSGANVLTF TRBJ2-6 - - TRBV2
TGTGCCAGTATCGAGGGACAGGGGGCGCGGTATATCGACTATGGCTACACCTTC CASIEGQGARYIDYGYTF TRBJ1-2 TRBD1 few TRBV19
TGTGCCAGCAGTTTTTCGGGGGAGACTGAAGCTTTCTTT CASSFSGETEAFF TRBJ1-1 - - TRBV6-6
TGTGCCAGCAGCTTAGGGGCAGACAACTACGAGCAGTACTTC CASSLGADNYEQYF TRBJ2-7 - - TRBV7-9
TGCAGCGTCCGAAGGGGCGGAAACTCCTACGAGCAGTACTTC CSVRRGGNSYEQYF TRBJ2-7 - few TRBV29-1
TGTGCCAGTAGTATCCTAGCGGGGGACTACGAGCAGTACTTC CASSILAGDYEQYF TRBJ2-7 TRBD2 few TRBV19
TGTGCCAGCGGGGGGAAAAATCAAGAGACCCAGTACTTC CASGGKNQETQYF TRBJ2-5 - - TRBV14
TGTGCCAGCTCCATCTCAGGCCCCCAAGAGACCCAGTACTTC CASSISGPQETQYF TRBJ2-5 - - TRBV25-1
TGTGCCAGCAGTACTACAGGGCTCTATGGCTACACCTTC CASSTTGLYGYTF TRBJ1-2 - few TRBV27